A selection of T cell receptor beta chains follows, all from one sample in a study of blood T cell repertoires in COVID-19. Using immunoSEQ multiplex PCR, the repertoire was profiled, and TCRdb retains in-frame clones only, with some absent. Of roughly 36,000 clones in the sample, approximately 94% were seen once. Material: peripheral blood. All receptors derive from a human donor with active COVID-19. The donor label of this sample is uncertain. Each CDR3 is given without its conserved first and last residue.

j_gene	v_gene	CDR3aa
TRBJ2-5	TRBV19	ASSSGTSGRRGETQY
TRBJ1-6	TRBV6-5	ATQGAVYNSPLH
TRBJ1-4	TRBV18	ASSPAERTNEKLF
TRBJ2-1	TRBV15	ATSRHRTSPDGYEQF
TRBJ2-5	TRBV12-3/TRBV12-4	ASRIGGQTQY
TRBJ2-3	TRBV7-9	ASSSNPPGLATDTQY
TRBJ2-1	TRBV6-5	HGILSYNEQF
TRBJ2-5	TRBV2	ASSDGGTGQETQY
TRBJ2-1	TRBV9	ARRAGGGGNEQF
TRBJ1-5	TRBV3-1/TRBV3-2	ASSQDSGYNQPQH
TRBJ2-7	TRBV5-4	ASSPRQGTYEQY
TRBJ1-5	TRBV5-5	ASSSGTGTGNQPQH
TRBJ2-1	TRBV11-2	ASSIRGPRANEQF
TRBJ2-5	TRBV20-1	SASLRTPVETQY
TRBJ2-2	TRBV2	ASSSGLPWTSRTGELF
TRBJ1-5	TRBV10-3	AISGRGNQPQH
TRBJ2-7	TRBV9	ASSAQGTDYEQY
TRBJ2-3	TRBV10-3	AISGSQGGAGGPTDTQY
TRBJ2-5	TRBV24-1	ATSDPGTGQETQY
TRBJ2-7	TRBV4-3	ASSQAWTGPYEQY
TRBJ2-3	TRBV4-1	ASSQELTSDTQY
TRBJ2-5	TRBV6-5	ASSYTGGKTQY
TRBJ1-1	TRBV28	ASTMTKDSEAF
TRBJ2-1	TRBV5-4	ASSLKTGYPNPNEQF
TRBJ2-7	TRBV7-9	ASSLGARSYEQY
TRBJ2-3	TRBV7-8	ASSLAGLAGVQVQY
TRBJ2-7	TRBV11-2	ASSLGRGSYEQY
TRBJ1-4	TRBV7-9	ASSRSGQISLATNEKLF
TRBJ2-3	TRBV7-2	ASSFRGSPSTDTQY
TRBJ2-2	TRBV5-4	ASNAGGATGELF
TRBJ1-1	TRBV5-4	ASSIGPVADTEAF
TRBJ2-1	TRBV5-1	ASSWGQGNEQF
TRBJ1-1	TRBV24-1	ATSGGQGFAEAF
TRBJ2-2	TRBV4-2	ASSQEGTSGGGELF
TRBJ1-3	TRBV9	ASSALDYGGNTIY
TRBJ1-2	TRBV28	ASSLELRDLVYGYT
TRBJ1-6	TRBV2	ASEGLTSPLH
TRBJ1-4	TRBV6-1	ASSEAKGRNEKLF
TRBJ1-2	TRBV24-1	ATSAGDTDYGYT
TRBJ1-1	TRBV27	ASSYRGQTEAF
TRBJ2-5	TRBV29-1	SVEYAGDETQY
TRBJ1-5	TRBV7-2	ASSSDRGNQPQH
TRBJ1-5	TRBV18	ASSQTGGGLNQPQH
TRBJ1-2	TRBV6-6	ASRRDRSSNYGYT
TRBJ1-6	TRBV5-1	ASSLVQESPLH